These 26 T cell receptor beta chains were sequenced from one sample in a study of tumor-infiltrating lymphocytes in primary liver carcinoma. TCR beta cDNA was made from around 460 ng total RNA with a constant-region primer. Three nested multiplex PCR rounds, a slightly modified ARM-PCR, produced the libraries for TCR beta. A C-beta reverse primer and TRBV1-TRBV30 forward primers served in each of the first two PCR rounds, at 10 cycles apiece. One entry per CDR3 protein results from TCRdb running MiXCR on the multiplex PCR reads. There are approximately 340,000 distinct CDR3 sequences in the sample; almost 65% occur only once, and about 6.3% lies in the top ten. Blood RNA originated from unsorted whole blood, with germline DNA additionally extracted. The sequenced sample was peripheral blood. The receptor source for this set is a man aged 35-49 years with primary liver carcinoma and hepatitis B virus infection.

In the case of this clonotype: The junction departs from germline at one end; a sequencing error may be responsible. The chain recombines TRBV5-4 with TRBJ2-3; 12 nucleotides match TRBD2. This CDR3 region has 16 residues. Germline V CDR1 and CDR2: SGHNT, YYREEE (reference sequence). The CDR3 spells CASSFYLAGGSDTQYF. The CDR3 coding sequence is TGTGCCAGCAGCTTTTATCTAGCGGGAGGGTCAGATACACAGTATTTT.

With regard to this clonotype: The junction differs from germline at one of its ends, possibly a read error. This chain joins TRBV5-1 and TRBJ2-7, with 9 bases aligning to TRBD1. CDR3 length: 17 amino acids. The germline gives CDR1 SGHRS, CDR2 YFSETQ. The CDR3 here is CASSLGFRGQGLNERYF. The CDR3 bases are TGCGCCAGCAGCTTGGGGTTCAGGGGACAGGGCTTAAACGAGCGGTACTTC.

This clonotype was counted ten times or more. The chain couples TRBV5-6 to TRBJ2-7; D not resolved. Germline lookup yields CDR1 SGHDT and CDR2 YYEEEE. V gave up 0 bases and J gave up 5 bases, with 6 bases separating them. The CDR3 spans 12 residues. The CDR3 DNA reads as TGTGCCAGCAGCTTGGTATCTCACGAGCAGTACTTC. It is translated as CASSLVSHEQYF.

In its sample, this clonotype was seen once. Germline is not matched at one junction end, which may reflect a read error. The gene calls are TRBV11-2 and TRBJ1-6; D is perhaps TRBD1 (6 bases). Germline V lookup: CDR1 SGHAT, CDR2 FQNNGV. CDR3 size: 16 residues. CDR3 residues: CASSSRGGHYNSLLHF. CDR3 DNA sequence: TGTGCCAGCAGCTCGAGGGGGGGGCATTATAATTCACTCCTCCACTTT.

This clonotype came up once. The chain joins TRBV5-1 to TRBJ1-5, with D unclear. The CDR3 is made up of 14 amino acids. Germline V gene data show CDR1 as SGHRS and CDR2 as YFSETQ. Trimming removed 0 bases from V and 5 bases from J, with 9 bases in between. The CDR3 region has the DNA TGCGCCAGCAGCTTGGGTAACAGAGATCAGCCCCAGCATTTT. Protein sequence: CASSLGNRDQPQHF.

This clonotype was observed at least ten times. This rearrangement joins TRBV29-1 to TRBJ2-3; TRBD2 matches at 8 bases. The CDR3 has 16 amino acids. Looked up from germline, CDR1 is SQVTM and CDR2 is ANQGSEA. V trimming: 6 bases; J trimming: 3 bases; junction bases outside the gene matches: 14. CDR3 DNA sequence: TGCAGCGTATTACTATTGGCGGGAGGTAGGACAGATACGCAGTATTTT. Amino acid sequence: CSVLLLAGGRTDTQYF.

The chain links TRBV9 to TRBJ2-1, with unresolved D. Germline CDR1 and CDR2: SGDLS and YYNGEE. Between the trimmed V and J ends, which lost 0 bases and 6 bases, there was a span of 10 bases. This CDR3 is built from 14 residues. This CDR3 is CASSVEVEPNEQFF. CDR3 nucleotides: TGTGCCAGCAGCGTAGAGGTCGAACCCAATGAGCAGTTCTTC.

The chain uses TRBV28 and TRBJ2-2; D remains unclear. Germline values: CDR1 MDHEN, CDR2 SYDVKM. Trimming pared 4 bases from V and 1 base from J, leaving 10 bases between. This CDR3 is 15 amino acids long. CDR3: CASSYPLENTGELFF. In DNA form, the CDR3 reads TGTGCCAGCAGTTATCCCCTTGAGAACACCGGGGAGCTGTTTTTT.

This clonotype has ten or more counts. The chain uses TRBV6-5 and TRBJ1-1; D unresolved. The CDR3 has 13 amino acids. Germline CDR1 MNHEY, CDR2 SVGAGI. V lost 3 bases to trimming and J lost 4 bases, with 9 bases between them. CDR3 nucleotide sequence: TGTGCCAGCAGTTATGACTGGGCCACTGAAGCTTTCTTT. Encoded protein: CASSYDWATEAFF.

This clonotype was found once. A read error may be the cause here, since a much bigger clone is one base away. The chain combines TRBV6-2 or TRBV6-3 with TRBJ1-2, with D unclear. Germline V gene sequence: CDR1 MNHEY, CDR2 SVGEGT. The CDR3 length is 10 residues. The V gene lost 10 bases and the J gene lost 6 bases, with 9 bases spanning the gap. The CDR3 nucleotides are TGTGCCACCAACTGGAATGGCTACACCTTC. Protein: CATNWNGYTF.

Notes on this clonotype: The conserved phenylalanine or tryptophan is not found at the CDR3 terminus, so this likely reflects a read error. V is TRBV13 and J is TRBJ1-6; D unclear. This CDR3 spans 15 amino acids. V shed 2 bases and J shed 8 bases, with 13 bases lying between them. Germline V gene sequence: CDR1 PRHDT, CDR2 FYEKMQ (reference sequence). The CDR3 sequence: CASSLSEGVDSPLHY. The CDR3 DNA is TGTGCCAGCAGCTTAAGTGAAGGCGTGGATTCACCCCTCCACTAT.

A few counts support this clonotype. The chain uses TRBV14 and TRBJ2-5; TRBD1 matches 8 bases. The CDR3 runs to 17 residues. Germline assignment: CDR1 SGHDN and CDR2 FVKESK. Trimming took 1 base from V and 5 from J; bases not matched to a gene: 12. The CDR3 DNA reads TGTGCCAGCAGCCAAGGGAGGGGACAGGACCCAAGGGAGACCCAGTACTTC. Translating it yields CASSQGRGQDPRETQYF.

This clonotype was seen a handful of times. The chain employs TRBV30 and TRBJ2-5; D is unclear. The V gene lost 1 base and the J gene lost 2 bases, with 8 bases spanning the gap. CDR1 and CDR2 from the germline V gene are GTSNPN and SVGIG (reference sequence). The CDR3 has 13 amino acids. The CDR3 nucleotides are TGTGCCTGGAGTGGGCAGAGTCAAGAGACCCAGTACTTC. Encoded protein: CAWSGQSQETQYF.

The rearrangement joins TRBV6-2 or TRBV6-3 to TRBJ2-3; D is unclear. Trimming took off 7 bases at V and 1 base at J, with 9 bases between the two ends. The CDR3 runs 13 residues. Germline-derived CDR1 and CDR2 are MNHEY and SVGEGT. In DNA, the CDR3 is TGTGCCAGCAATTTAGGCGGCACAGATACGCAGTATTTT. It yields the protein CASNLGGTDTQYF.

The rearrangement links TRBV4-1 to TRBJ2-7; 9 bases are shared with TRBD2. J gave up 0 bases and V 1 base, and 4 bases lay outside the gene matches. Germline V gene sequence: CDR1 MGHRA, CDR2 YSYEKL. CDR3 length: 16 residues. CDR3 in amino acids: CASSQGLAGISYEQYF. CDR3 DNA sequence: TGCGCCAGCAGCCAAGGGCTAGCGGGAATCTCCTACGAGCAGTACTTC.

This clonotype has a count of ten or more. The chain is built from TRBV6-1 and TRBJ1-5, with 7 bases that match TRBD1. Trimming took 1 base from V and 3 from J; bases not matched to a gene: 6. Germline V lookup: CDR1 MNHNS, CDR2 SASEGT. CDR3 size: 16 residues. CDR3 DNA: TGTGCCAGCAGTGAAGTAGGAGGGGGCCTCAATCAGCCCCAGCATTTT. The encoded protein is CASSEVGGGLNQPQHF.

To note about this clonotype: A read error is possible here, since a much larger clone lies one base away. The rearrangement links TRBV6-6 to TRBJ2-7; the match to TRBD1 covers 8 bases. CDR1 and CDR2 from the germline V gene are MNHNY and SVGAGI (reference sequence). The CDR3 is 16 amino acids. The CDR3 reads CPSSLTPTGVPAEQYF. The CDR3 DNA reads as TGTCCCAGCAGCCTCACCCCGACAGGGGTACCGGCCGAGCAGTACTTC.

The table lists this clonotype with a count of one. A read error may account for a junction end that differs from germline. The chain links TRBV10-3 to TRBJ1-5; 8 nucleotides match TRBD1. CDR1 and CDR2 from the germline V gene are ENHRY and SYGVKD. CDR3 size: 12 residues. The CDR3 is CAGGQGNQSQHF. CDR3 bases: TGTGCCGGTGGACAGGGTAATCAGTCCCAGCATTTT.

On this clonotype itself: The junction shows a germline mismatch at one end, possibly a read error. CDR3 amino acids: CASSLGPPRRTDMQYF. The CDR3, as DNA: TGTGCCAGCAGCTTGGGACCCCCCCGTCGCACAGATATGCAGTATTTT. J is TRBJ2-3 and V is TRBV5-6; D is undetermined. The CDR3 contains 16 residues. From germline, CDR1 is SGHDT and CDR2 YYEEEE.

The DNA for the CDR3 is TGTGCCAGCAGCTTAGAGTCAGTCTATGAGCAGTACTTC. Its translation is CASSLESVYEQYF. This sequence joins TRBV11-2 and TRBJ2-7; no clear D gene. V lost 0 bases, J lost 7 bases, and 10 bases lay in between. Germline V gives CDR1 SGHAT, CDR2 FQNNGV. The CDR3 contains 13 residues.

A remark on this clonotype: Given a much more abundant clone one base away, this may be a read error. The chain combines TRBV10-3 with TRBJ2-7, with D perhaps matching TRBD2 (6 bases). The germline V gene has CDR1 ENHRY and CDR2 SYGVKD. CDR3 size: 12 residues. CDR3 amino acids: CVTVGTGDEQYF. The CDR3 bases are TGTGTCACCGTGGGGACTGGCGACGAGCAGTACTTC.

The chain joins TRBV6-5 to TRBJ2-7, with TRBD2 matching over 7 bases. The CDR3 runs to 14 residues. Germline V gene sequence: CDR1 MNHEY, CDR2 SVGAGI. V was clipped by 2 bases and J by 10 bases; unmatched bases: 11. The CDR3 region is CASSYGTISTDQYF. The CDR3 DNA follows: TGTGCCAGCAGTTACGGGACTATAAGCACCGATCAGTACTTC.

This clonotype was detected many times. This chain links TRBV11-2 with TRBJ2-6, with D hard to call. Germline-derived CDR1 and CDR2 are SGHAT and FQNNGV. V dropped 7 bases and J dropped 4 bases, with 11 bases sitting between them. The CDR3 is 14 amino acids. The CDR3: CASTVDGGANVLTF. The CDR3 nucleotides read TGTGCCAGCACAGTGGATGGCGGGGCCAACGTCCTGACTTTC.

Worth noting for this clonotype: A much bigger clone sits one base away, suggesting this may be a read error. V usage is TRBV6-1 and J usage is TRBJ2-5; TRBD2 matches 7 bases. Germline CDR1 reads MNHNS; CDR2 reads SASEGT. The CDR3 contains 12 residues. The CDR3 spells CAGSDTGTIFDF. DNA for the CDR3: TGTGCCGGCAGCGACACCGGGACTATCTTTGACTTC.

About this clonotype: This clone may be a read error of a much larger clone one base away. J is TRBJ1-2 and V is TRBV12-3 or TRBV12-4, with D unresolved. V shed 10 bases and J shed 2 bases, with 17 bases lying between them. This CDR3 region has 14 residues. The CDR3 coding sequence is TGTGCCACCAAGGCCGGAGCATCCAACTATGGCTACACCTTC. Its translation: CATKAGASNYGYTF.

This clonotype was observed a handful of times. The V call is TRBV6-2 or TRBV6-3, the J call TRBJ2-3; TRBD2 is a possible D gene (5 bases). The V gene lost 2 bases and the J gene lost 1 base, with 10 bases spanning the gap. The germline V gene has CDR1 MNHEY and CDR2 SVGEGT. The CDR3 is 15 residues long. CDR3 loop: CASSYVGVGTDTQYF. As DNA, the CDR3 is TGTGCCAGCAGTTACGTGGGAGTTGGCACAGATACGCAGTATTTT.